What follows is one T cell receptor beta chain and its context. Additional DNA sequences in this sample encode the identical CDR3. In the original analysis: Filtering of immunoSEQ junctional sequences could not match full-length read filtering. This table comes from immunoSEQ multiplex PCR, and its TCRdb copy is limited to in-frame clones, with some not included. V, J and clone size are taken as reported in that table, and D and trimming were inferred from the DNA itself. Of about 2.4 million clones listed, 80% to 95% are singletons. The sample originates from a study of shared clonotypes between healthy human individuals. The wider study: Three plates each covered CD4 naive and memory; CD8 naive two, CD8 memory one.

The V gene's germline CDR1 is MNHEY and CDR2 SVGAGI. CDR3 length: 14 residues. Trimming took 6 bases from V and 2 from J, leaving 8 bases between them. This chain uses TRBV6-5 with TRBJ2-6; a weak D match, TRBD1 (6 bases). The sequenced sample was naive CD4+ T cells from PBMCs. The subset is: CD45RA+ positively selected. The clonotype was recovered from a man younger than 35 in good health. Some clones in this sample may be carry-over from other donors' samples. Here the CDR3 DNA reads TGTGCCAGCAGCAGGGGAACTGGGGCCAACGTCCTGACTTTC. This encodes CASSRGTGANVLTF.